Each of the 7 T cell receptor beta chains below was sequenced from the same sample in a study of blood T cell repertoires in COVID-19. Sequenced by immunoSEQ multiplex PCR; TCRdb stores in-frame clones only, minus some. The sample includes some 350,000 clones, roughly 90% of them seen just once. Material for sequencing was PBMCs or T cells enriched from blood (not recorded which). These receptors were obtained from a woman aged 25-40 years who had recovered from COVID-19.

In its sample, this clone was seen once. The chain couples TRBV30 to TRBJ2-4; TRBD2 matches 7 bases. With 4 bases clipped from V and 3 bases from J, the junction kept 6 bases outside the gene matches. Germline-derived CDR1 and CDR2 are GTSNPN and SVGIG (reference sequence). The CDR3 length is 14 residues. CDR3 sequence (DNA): TGTGCCTGGATTGGTGCGGGGGACAAAAACATTCAGTACTTC. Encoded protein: CAWIGAGDKNIQYF.

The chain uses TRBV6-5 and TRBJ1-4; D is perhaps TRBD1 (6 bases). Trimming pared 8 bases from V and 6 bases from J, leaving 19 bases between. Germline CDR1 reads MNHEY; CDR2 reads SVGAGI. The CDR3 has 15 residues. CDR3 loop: CASSQPGTPDEKLFF. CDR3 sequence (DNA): TGTGCCAGCTCCCAACCCGGGACACCAGATGAAAAACTGTTTTTT.

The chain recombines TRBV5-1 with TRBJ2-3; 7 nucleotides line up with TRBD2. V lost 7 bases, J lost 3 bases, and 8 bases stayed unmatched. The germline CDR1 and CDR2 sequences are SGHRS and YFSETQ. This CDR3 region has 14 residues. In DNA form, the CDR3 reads TGCGCCAGCCGCCCCACGGGAGGTACAGATACGCAGTATTTT. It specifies CASRPTGGTDTQYF. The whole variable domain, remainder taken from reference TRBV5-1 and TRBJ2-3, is KAGVTQTPRYLIKTRGQQVTLSCSPISGHRSVSWYQQTPGQGLQFLFEYFSETQRNKGNFPGRFSGRQFSNSRSEMNVSTLELGDSALYLCASRPTGGTDTQYFGPGTRLTVL.

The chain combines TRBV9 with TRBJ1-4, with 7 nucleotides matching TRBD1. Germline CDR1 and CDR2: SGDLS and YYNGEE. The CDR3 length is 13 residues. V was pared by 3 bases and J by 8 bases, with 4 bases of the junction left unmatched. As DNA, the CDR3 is TGTGCCAGCAGCGGACAGGGAGAAGAAAAACTGTTTTTT. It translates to CASSGQGEEKLFF.

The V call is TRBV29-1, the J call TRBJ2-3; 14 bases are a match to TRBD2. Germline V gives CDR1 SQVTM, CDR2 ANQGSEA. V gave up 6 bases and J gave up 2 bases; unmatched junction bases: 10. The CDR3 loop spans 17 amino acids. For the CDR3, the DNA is TGCAGCGTCATGGGACTAGCGGGAGCCCGGGACACAGATACGCAGTATTTT. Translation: CSVMGLAGARDTDTQYF.

CDR3 nucleotide sequence: TGTGCCAGCAGACCGGGAGGAATGGCTGAAGCTTTCTTT. This translates into CASRPGGMAEAFF. V gene TRBV6-5 combines with J gene TRBJ1-1; D gene ambiguous. Germline V gives CDR1 MNHEY, CDR2 SVGAGI. The CDR3 is 13 residues long. V was trimmed by 6 bases and J by 6 bases, leaving 14 bases between them.

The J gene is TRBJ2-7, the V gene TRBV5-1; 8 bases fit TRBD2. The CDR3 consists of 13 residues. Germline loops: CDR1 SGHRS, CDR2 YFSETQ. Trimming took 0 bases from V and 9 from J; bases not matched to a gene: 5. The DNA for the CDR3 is TGCGCCAGCAGCTTGGCCGGGGGGGTGGTGCAGTACTTC. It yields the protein CASSLAGGVVQYF.